The rows below give T cell receptor beta chains drawn from one sample of a study of lymphopenia after photon versus proton radiotherapy. This table comes from immunoSEQ multiplex PCR, and its TCRdb copy is limited to in-frame clones, with some not included. The repertoire has 68,000 or so clones, just over 90% of them found once; the top ten carry about 3%. The sample consisted of peripheral blood, taken from a patient treated with photon-based radiotherapy. These receptor sequences come from a woman in her seventies with pancreatic cancer. CDR3s include the opening cysteine and the closing phenylalanine or tryptophan. A D gene is named only where the DNA matches it firmly. Clone size, where shown, is once, few, many, or a class for clones that have expanded.

V	size	D	J	CDR3	DNA
TRBV28	.	TRBD2	TRBJ2-3	CASRSSGTLYF	TGTGCCAGCCGATCTAGCGGGACCTTGTATTTT
TRBV10-3	few	TRBD2	TRBJ2-5	CAISESESGRETQYF	TGTGCCATCAGTGAGTCGGAAAGCGGGAGGGAGACCCAGTACTTC
TRBV14	once	TRBD2	TRBJ2-1	CASSIGPRVLSGPNNEQFF	TGTGCCAGCAGTATCGGGCCCCGAGTCCTTAGCGGGCCGAACAATGAGCAGTTCTTC
TRBV4-3	.	.	TRBJ2-7	CASSQEVEGGEQYF	TGCGCCAGCAGCCAAGAAGTGGAGGGCGGCGAGCAGTACTTC
TRBV30	few	TRBD1	TRBJ2-7	CAWDYRGHEQYF	TGTGCCTGGGATTACAGGGGGCACGAGCAGTACTTC
TRBV5-1	.	TRBD1	TRBJ1-6	CASSPRGQGDNSPLHF	TGCGCCAGCAGCCCGAGGGGACAGGGGGATAATTCACCCCTCCACTTT
TRBV7-2	.	TRBD1	TRBJ1-5	CASSLGTGMGGNQPQHF	TGTGCCAGCAGCTTAGGGACAGGGATGGGAGGCAATCAGCCCCAGCATTTT
TRBV7-8	.	TRBD2	TRBJ2-1	CASSLVGGSSYNEQFF	TGTGCCAGCAGCTTAGTGGGCGGGAGCTCCTACAATGAGCAGTTCTTC
TRBV7-6	.	.	TRBJ2-3	CASSPSGSSTDTQYF	TGTGCCAGCAGTCCCAGCGGTAGTAGCACAGATACGCAGTATTTT
TRBV18	.	TRBD1	TRBJ1-5	CASARDRNQPQHF	TGTGCCAGCGCCCGGGACAGAAATCAGCCCCAGCATTTT
TRBV19	.	TRBD2	TRBJ2-3	CASSTLAGGPSPTQYF	TGTGCCAGTAGTACACTAGCGGGAGGGCCCTCGCCTACGCAGTATTTT
TRBV28	.	.	TRBJ2-3	CASRPTGTDTQYF	TGTGCCAGCAGGCCGACTGGGACAGATACGCAGTATTTT
TRBV6-5	.	TRBD1	TRBJ1-1	CASRAQGTNTEAFF	TGTGCCAGCAGAGCACAGGGGACGAACACTGAAGCTTTCTTT
TRBV5-1	.	TRBD2	TRBJ2-5	CASTIQRLAGEETQYF	TGCGCCAGCACGATTCAGAGACTAGCGGGAGAGGAGACCCAGTACTTC
TRBV4-3	.	TRBD1	TRBJ1-4	CASSQDEPDRGLGKLFF	TGCGCCAGCAGCCAAGATGAACCTGACAGGGGGCTTGGGAAACTGTTTTTT
TRBV4-1	.	.	TRBJ2-2	CASRTPGTGAGELFF	TGCGCCAGCCGCACCCCGGGAACAGGAGCCGGGGAGCTGTTTTTT
TRBV27	.	.	TRBJ1-3	CASSRTAGTLSGNTIYF	TGTGCCAGCAGCCGCACCGCCGGGACTCTCTCTGGAAACACCATATATTTT
TRBV4-2	.	TRBD2	TRBJ2-1	CASSQDLGLADNEQFF	TGTGCCAGCAGCCAAGATCTGGGACTAGCGGACAATGAGCAGTTCTTC
TRBV5-1	.	.	TRBJ2-7	CASSLYGSPSYEQYF	TGCGCCAGCAGCTTGTACGGGAGCCCCTCCTACGAGCAGTACTTC
TRBV18	.	TRBD1	TRBJ2-2	CASSREVRDRNTGELFF	TGTGCCAGCTCACGCGAAGTCAGGGACAGGAACACCGGGGAGCTGTTTTTT
TRBV28	.	.	TRBJ2-1	CASSQSGVHEQFF	TGTGCCAGCAGTCAAAGTGGTGTACATGAGCAGTTCTTC
TRBV7-8	.	TRBD2	TRBJ2-7	CASSISGTGYEQYF	TGTGCCAGCAGCATTAGCGGGACCGGCTACGAGCAGTACTTC
TRBV6-6	.	.	TRBJ2-2	CASSQLGGGSTGELFF	TGTGCCAGCAGCCAACTAGGGGGAGGGAGCACCGGGGAGCTGTTTTTT
TRBV11-2	.	TRBD2	TRBJ2-3	CASSSSGGFLDTQYF	TGTGCCAGCAGCTCCAGCGGGGGTTTTCTGGATACGCAGTATTTT
TRBV5-5	few	TRBD2	TRBJ2-1	CASSPSSGSHEQFF	TGTGCCAGCAGCCCCAGTAGCGGGAGCCATGAGCAGTTCTTC
TRBV7-3	few	TRBD1	TRBJ1-1	CASSLGTGISYTEAFF	TGTGCCAGCAGCTTAGGGACAGGGATTTCGTACACTGAAGCTTTCTTT
TRBV15	.	TRBD1	TRBJ1-1	CATSSAKTGGYTEAFF	TGTGCCACCAGCAGTGCAAAGACAGGGGGCTACACTGAAGCTTTCTTT
TRBV25-1	.	.	TRBJ1-2	CASSVASFYGYTF	TGTGCCAGCAGTGTGGCCAGTTTCTATGGCTACACCTTC
TRBV6-1	.	.	TRBJ1-1	CASSEVPRREAFF	TGTGCCAGCAGTGAAGTCCCGAGGAGAGAAGCTTTCTTT
TRBV7-2	.	.	TRBJ2-4	CASSLTDAQNIQYF	TGTGCCAGCAGTCTTACAGATGCCCAAAACATTCAGTACTTC
TRBV5-1	few	.	TRBJ2-1	CASSLWGQGMIYNEQFF	TGCGCCAGCAGCTTGTGGGGGCAGGGGATGATCTACAATGAGCAGTTCTTC
TRBV19	once	TRBD2	TRBJ2-7	CASSVMGTRQYEQYF	TGTGCCAGTAGTGTAATGGGGACTAGGCAATACGAGCAGTACTTC
TRBV27	.	TRBD2	TRBJ2-3	CASSLEGGYTQYF	TGTGCCAGCAGTTTAGAGGGAGGGTATACGCAGTATTTT
TRBV29-1	.	.	TRBJ2-5	CSVNSGPGGETQYF	TGCAGCGTTAATAGCGGGCCAGGGGGGGAGACCCAGTACTTC
TRBV7-9	few	TRBD2	TRBJ2-7	CASSLGGSSNEQYF	TGTGCCAGCAGCTTAGGCGGGAGCTCTAACGAGCAGTACTTC
TRBV10-3	.	TRBD2	TRBJ2-3	CATTSPGLARNTQYF	TGTGCCACCACCTCACCTGGACTAGCCAGGAATACGCAGTATTTT
TRBV4-1	.	TRBD2	TRBJ2-3	CASSPKSTGGPTDTQYF	TGCGCCAGCAGCCCCAAGTCGACGGGAGGTCCCACAGATACGCAGTATTTT
TRBV9	.	.	TRBJ2-2	CASSVAWGTGELFF	TGTGCCAGCAGCGTAGCCTGGGGCACCGGGGAGCTGTTTTTT
TRBV6-6	.	.	TRBJ1-1	CASSSGARRNTEAFF	TGTGCCAGCAGTTCTGGGGCCAGACGGAACACTGAAGCTTTCTTT
TRBV7-8	.	.	TRBJ1-1	CASSLTGGSQAFF	TGTGCCAGCAGCTTAACGGGGGGCTCCCAGGCTTTCTTT
TRBV5-1	.	.	TRBJ2-3	CASSGGTQGFDTQYF	TGCGCCAGCAGCGGCGGGACACAGGGATTTGATACGCAGTATTTT
TRBV21-1	once	.	TRBJ1-5	CASTKEGPGYQPQHF	TGTGCCAGCACCAAAGAGGGCCCAGGCTATCAGCCCCAGCATTTT
TRBV7-8	.	.	TRBJ1-5	CASSLQGLGEPQHF	TGTGCCAGCAGCTTACAGGGCCTGGGGGAGCCCCAGCATTTT
TRBV5-8	.	.	TRBJ1-2	CASNPFGGSTNYGYTF	TGTGCCAGCAATCCGTTTGGGGGGAGCACTAACTATGGCTACACCTTC
TRBV4-1	.	.	TRBJ2-5	CASSQGQGETQYF	TGCGCCAGCAGCCAAGGCCAGGGGGAGACCCAGTACTTC
TRBV6-5	.	.	TRBJ2-1	CASSFLNEQFF	TGTGCCAGCAGTTTTTTAAATGAGCAGTTCTTC
TRBV20-1	.	.	TRBJ2-4	CSAGDPDIQYF	TGCAGTGCTGGGGACCCGGACATTCAGTACTTC
TRBV28	once	.	TRBJ1-2	CASSLSLSGYTF	TGTGCCAGCAGCCTCTCCTTGTCGGGCTACACCTTC
TRBV28	once	.	TRBJ1-2	CASSLEASRGGYTF	TGTGCCAGCAGTTTGGAGGCCTCCCGGGGTGGCTACACCTTC
TRBV6-5	.	TRBD2	TRBJ2-2	CASSRSGSNGELFF	TGTGCCAGCAGCCGCAGCGGGAGTAACGGGGAGCTGTTTTTT
TRBV7-3	.	.	TRBJ2-7	CASSLETETAQYF	TGTGCCAGCAGCCTCGAGACAGAAACGGCGCAGTACTTC
TRBV6-6	.	.	TRBJ2-7	CASSYPGPAEQYF	TGTGCCAGCAGTTACCCTGGACCGGCCGAGCAGTACTTC
TRBV6-1	.	.	TRBJ2-5	CASDGLLGETQYF	TGTGCCAGCGACGGACTCCTGGGGGAGACCCAGTACTTC
TRBV11-2	.	.	TRBJ1-2	CASSSVRDYGYTF	TGTGCCAGCAGCTCCGTCCGGGACTATGGCTACACCTTC
TRBV15	.	.	TRBJ2-7	CATSRDLGPISYEQYF	TGTGCCACCAGCAGAGATTTAGGACCGATCTCCTACGAGCAGTACTTC